This TCR beta chain was obtained from a study of OX40 agonist ivuxolimab in advanced cancers. Patients who had autoimmune disease history or got systemic immunosuppression were left out. The CDR3 is 12 residues long. V shed 7 bases and J shed 1 base, with 7 bases lying between them. Germline values: CDR1 SGHVS, CDR2 FNYEAQ. Concerning this clone itself: Its antigen remains unidentified.

Libraries were prepared by immunoSEQ multiplex PCR; TCRdb keeps only in-frame clonotypes and omits some of them. The sample has about 100,000 clones; approximately 87% are singletons. Study-level results: At 0.1 to 3.0 mg/kg and by week 6, clonal expansion occurred in CD4+ and CD8+ blood T cells.

This receptor was identified in an adult with an advanced solid tumor such as melanoma, head and neck, liver or kidney cancer. This chain uses TRBV7-6 with TRBJ1-1; D call uncertain. The specimen was CD4+ or CD8+ T cells sorted from blood, collected in a trial of the OX40 agonist ivuxolimab. DNA for the CDR3: TGTGCCAGCAATAACCCGAACACTGAAGCTTTCTTT. Translation: CASNNPNTEAFF. Full variable domain (outside the CDR3, taken from reference TRBV7-6 and TRBJ1-1): GAGVSQSPRYKVTKRGQDVALRCDPISGHVSLYWYRQALGQGPEFLTYFNYEAQQDKSGLPNDRFSAERPEGSISTLTIQRTEQRDSAMYRCASNNPNTEAFFGQGTRLTVV.